This is a list of T cell receptor beta chains from one sample in a study of blood T cell repertoires in COVID-19. Some clones are missing from TCRdb's copy, which holds only in-frame ones; the method was immunoSEQ multiplex PCR. The repertoire has about 180,000 clones, 70% to 90% of them found once; the top ten carry roughly 2.6%. The sequenced sample consisted of peripheral blood. Receptor source: a man aged 35 to 55 with active or convalescent COVID-19. Both conserved end residues are part of each CDR3. A D gene is named only where the DNA matches it firmly. Clone size is shown for a subset of rows, as once, few, many or a class of expanded clone.

d_call: .; cdr3_length: 16; v_call: TRBV18; clone_size: few; j_call: TRBJ1-1; cdr3_nt: TGTGCCAGCTCAACACGGGACATAACGATGAACACTGAAGCTTTCTTT; cdr3_aa: CASSTRDITMNTEAFF
d_call: .; cdr3_length: 14; v_call: TRBV11-2; clone_size: .; j_call: TRBJ1-6; cdr3_nt: TGTGCCAGCAGCTTAGATGAAGAGGGGGTGCCCCTCCACTTT; cdr3_aa: CASSLDEEGVPLHF
d_call: TRBD1; cdr3_length: 15; v_call: TRBV19; clone_size: .; j_call: TRBJ1-6; cdr3_nt: TGTGCCAGTAGCTCGGGACAGGTGTACAATTCACCCCTCCACTTT; cdr3_aa: CASSSGQVYNSPLHF
d_call: TRBD1; cdr3_length: 14; v_call: TRBV28; clone_size: .; j_call: TRBJ1-1; cdr3_nt: TGTGCCAGCACTACAACAGGGGGAAGCACTGAAGCTTTCTTT; cdr3_aa: CASTTTGGSTEAFF
d_call: .; cdr3_length: 10; v_call: TRBV30; clone_size: few; j_call: TRBJ1-2; cdr3_nt: TGTGCCTGGAGGTCACTGGGCTACACCTTC; cdr3_aa: CAWRSLGYTF
d_call: TRBD2; cdr3_length: 16; v_call: TRBV30; clone_size: .; j_call: TRBJ2-3; cdr3_nt: TGTGCCTGGAGTGTCGGAGCGGGGGGCCTCACAGATACGCAGTATTTT; cdr3_aa: CAWSVGAGGLTDTQYF
d_call: .; cdr3_length: 14; v_call: TRBV6-5; clone_size: .; j_call: TRBJ1-5; cdr3_nt: TGTGCCAGCAGTCCCGGGGGGTCGAGTCAGCCCCAGCATTTT; cdr3_aa: CASSPGGSSQPQHF
d_call: .; cdr3_length: 13; v_call: TRBV5-1; clone_size: .; j_call: TRBJ1-1; cdr3_nt: TGCGCCAGCAGCTTGAGGGGGAACACTGAAGCTTTCTTT; cdr3_aa: CASSLRGNTEAFF
d_call: TRBD1; cdr3_length: 16; v_call: TRBV5-4; clone_size: .; j_call: TRBJ2-2; cdr3_nt: TGTGCCAGCAGCAGGGACAGGGGGCCAAACACCGGGGAGCTGTTTTTT; cdr3_aa: CASSRDRGPNTGELFF
d_call: .; cdr3_length: 14; v_call: TRBV25-1; clone_size: few; j_call: TRBJ1-2; cdr3_nt: TGTGCCAGCAGTTTCGGGGATCCGTCTTATGGCTACACCTTC; cdr3_aa: CASSFGDPSYGYTF
d_call: TRBD1; cdr3_length: 14; v_call: TRBV19; clone_size: .; j_call: TRBJ1-1; cdr3_nt: TGTGCCAGTAGGCCTGGGACAGCGAACACTGAAGCTTTCTTT; cdr3_aa: CASRPGTANTEAFF
d_call: .; cdr3_length: 12; v_call: TRBV7-9; clone_size: .; j_call: TRBJ1-1; cdr3_nt: TGTGCCAGCAGCCCTTCGGGGACTGAAGCTTTCTTT; cdr3_aa: CASSPSGTEAFF
d_call: TRBD2; cdr3_length: 14; v_call: TRBV20-1; clone_size: .; j_call: TRBJ2-1; cdr3_nt: TGCAGTGCTAGTAGCGGGGGTTCCTACAATGAGCAGTTCTTC; cdr3_aa: CSASSGGSYNEQFF
d_call: TRBD1; cdr3_length: 15; v_call: TRBV6-6; clone_size: .; j_call: TRBJ2-7; cdr3_nt: TGTGCCAGCAGTTACGGGGGACAGGGGGCAATCGAGCAGTACTTC; cdr3_aa: CASSYGGQGAIEQYF
d_call: .; cdr3_length: 20; v_call: TRBV6-6; clone_size: .; j_call: TRBJ2-1; cdr3_nt: TGTGCCAGCAGCGAGCGACCCGCCGACCCTGCAGGGATTAACTACAATGAGCAGTTCTTC; cdr3_aa: CASSERPADPAGINYNEQFF
d_call: .; cdr3_length: 14; v_call: TRBV3-1/TRBV3-2; clone_size: .; j_call: TRBJ2-7; cdr3_nt: TGTGCCAGCAGCCAATTTCAGGGCTCCTACGAGCAGTACTTC; cdr3_aa: CASSQFQGSYEQYF
d_call: .; cdr3_length: 14; v_call: TRBV10-3; clone_size: .; j_call: TRBJ1-1; cdr3_nt: TGTGCCATCAGTGAGAAATGGCCTAACACTGAAGCTTTCTTT; cdr3_aa: CAISEKWPNTEAFF
d_call: .; cdr3_length: 14; v_call: TRBV30; clone_size: .; j_call: TRBJ1-2; cdr3_nt: TGTGCCTGGAGTGATGGCCTGACTAACTATGGCTACACCTTC; cdr3_aa: CAWSDGLTNYGYTF
d_call: .; cdr3_length: 16; v_call: TRBV21-1; clone_size: .; j_call: TRBJ2-3; cdr3_nt: TGTGCCAGCACCCCCCCGGGAATACCCAGCACAGATACGCAGTATTTT; cdr3_aa: CASTPPGIPSTDTQYF
d_call: .; cdr3_length: 14; v_call: TRBV5-8; clone_size: .; j_call: TRBJ2-7; cdr3_nt: TGTGCCAGCAGCTTAGGGACACCCACCTACGAGCAGTACTTC; cdr3_aa: CASSLGTPTYEQYF
d_call: TRBD2; cdr3_length: 14; v_call: TRBV7-2; clone_size: .; j_call: TRBJ2-7; cdr3_nt: TGTGCCAGCACCGACTCCGGGACTAAGAGCGAGCAGTACTTC; cdr3_aa: CASTDSGTKSEQYF
d_call: TRBD2; cdr3_length: 15; v_call: TRBV7-6; clone_size: .; j_call: TRBJ2-3; cdr3_nt: TGTGCCAGCAGCCTCCTCGCGGGGGGAACAGATACGCAGTATTTT; cdr3_aa: CASSLLAGGTDTQYF
d_call: .; cdr3_length: 18; v_call: TRBV4-3; clone_size: .; j_call: TRBJ2-2; cdr3_nt: TGCGCCAGCAGCCAACGATACCTGACAGTACCGAACACCGGGGAGCTGTTTTTT; cdr3_aa: CASSQRYLTVPNTGELFF
d_call: .; cdr3_length: 13; v_call: TRBV2; clone_size: .; j_call: TRBJ1-1; cdr3_nt: TGTGCCAGCAGTGAATTGGAGGACACTGAAGCTTTCTTT; cdr3_aa: CASSELEDTEAFF
d_call: TRBD1; cdr3_length: 16; v_call: TRBV27; clone_size: .; j_call: TRBJ2-1; cdr3_nt: TGTGCCAGCAGTTTATTGGGGACAGGGGCCTACAATGAGCAGTTCTTC; cdr3_aa: CASSLLGTGAYNEQFF